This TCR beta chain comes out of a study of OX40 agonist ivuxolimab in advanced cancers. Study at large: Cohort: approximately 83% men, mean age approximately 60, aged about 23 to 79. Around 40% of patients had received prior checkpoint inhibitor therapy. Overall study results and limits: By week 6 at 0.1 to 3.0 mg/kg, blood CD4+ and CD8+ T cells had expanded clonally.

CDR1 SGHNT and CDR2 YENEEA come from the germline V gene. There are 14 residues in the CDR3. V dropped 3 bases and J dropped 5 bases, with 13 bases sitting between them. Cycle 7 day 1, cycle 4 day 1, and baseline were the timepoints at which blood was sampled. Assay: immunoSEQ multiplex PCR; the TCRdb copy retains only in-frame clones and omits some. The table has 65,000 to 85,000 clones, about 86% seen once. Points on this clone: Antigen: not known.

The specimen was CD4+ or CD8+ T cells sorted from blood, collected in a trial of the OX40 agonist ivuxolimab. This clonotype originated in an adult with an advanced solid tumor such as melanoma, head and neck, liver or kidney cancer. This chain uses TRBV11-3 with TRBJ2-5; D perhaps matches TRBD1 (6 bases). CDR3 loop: CASSFGQPVETQYF. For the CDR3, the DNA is TGTGCCAGCAGCTTCGGACAGCCGGTGGAGACCCAGTACTTC.